This entry concerns a single T cell receptor (beta chain). The sample comes from a study of blood T cell repertoires in COVID-19. As for the study in general: Researchers got acute and convalescent COVID-19 samples from the United States, Italy and Spain. PBMCs, B-cell-depleted T cells, or T cells were the source of the cDNA or gDNA that made up the material.

This CDR3 has 14 residues. V lost 4 bases and J 4 bases, leaving 12 bases between the germline ends. CDR1 and CDR2 from the germline V gene are KGHDR and SFDVKD. Study processing details: Estimation of nucleated cell counts relied on the amplification of reference gene primers. Assay used: immunoSEQ multiplex PCR; TCRdb lists only in-frame clones, some missing. V, J and clone size reflect that table, while D and trimming were determined from the DNA. This sample has some 150,000 clones; around nine tenths occur once, and the top ten carry roughly a tenth. The rearrangement joins TRBV24-1 to TRBJ1-2; D is possibly TRBD1 (6 bases). The clonotype comes from a man over 45 with active or convalescent COVID-19. The sample taken for sequencing was peripheral blood. This chain's CDR3 is CATSDPDRFYGYTF. In DNA, the CDR3 is TGTGCCACCAGTGACCCGGACAGATTCTATGGCTACACCTTC.